This is a list of T cell receptor beta chains from one sample in a study of T cell changes during pregnancy in multiple sclerosis. Profiling relied on immunoSEQ multiplex PCR, and the TCRdb table lists in-frame clones only, not all of them. The sample has tens of thousands of clones, 85% to 95% seen once. The sample here was CD4+ T cells from peripheral blood mononuclear cells, taken before pregnancy. Receptors originate from a female donor with multiple sclerosis, enrolled in a pregnancy study. Both conserved end residues are part of each CDR3. The D gene is left open where the match is weak. Expanded clones are given a class, and other clones once, few, many or no size at all.

TRBD2 few TRBJ2-7 TRBV11-1 CASSLWRSGLAGEQYF TGTGCCAGCAGCTTATGGAGGTCAGGACTAGCGGGCGAGCAGTACTTC
TRBD2 NA TRBJ2-1 TRBV4-1 CASSQTSGGAYNEQFF TGCGCCAGCAGCCAGACGAGCGGGGGAGCCTACAATGAGCAGTTCTTC
TRBD2 NA TRBJ2-1 TRBV29-1 CSASGLAGGRTDNEQFF TGCAGCGCTTCGGGACTAGCGGGAGGGCGTACCGACAATGAGCAGTTCTTC
TRBD1 NA TRBJ2-4 TRBV6-6 CASSRDSRIQYF TGTGCCAGCAGCCGGGACAGCCGGATTCAGTACTTC
NA once TRBJ1-2 TRBV19 CASRRRQPYGYTF TGTGCCAGTAGGAGGCGGCAGCCCTATGGCTACACCTTC
NA NA TRBJ1-4 TRBV2 CASSPQGTFEKLFF TGTGCCAGCAGTCCACAGGGAACCTTTGAAAAACTGTTTTTT
NA once TRBJ2-7 TRBV5-4 CASSLVVSSYEQYF TGTGCCAGCAGCTTGGTGGTTAGCTCCTACGAGCAGTACTTC
TRBD1 NA TRBJ2-3 TRBV7-9 CASSLLTGGEADTQYF TGTGCCAGCAGCTTATTAACAGGGGGCGAGGCAGATACGCAGTATTTT
TRBD2 NA TRBJ2-3 TRBV7-9 CASSSLAGGLPSTDTQYF TGTGCCAGCAGCTCGCTAGCGGGGGGCCTTCCTAGCACAGATACGCAGTATTTT
TRBD2 NA TRBJ2-1 TRBV6-6 CASSSGRAYNEQFF TGTGCCAGCTCTAGCGGGAGGGCCTACAATGAGCAGTTCTTC
NA NA TRBJ2-7 TRBV5-1 CASSLVAKGAYEQYF TGCGCCAGCAGCTTGGTGGCGAAGGGGGCCTACGAGCAGTACTTC
NA NA TRBJ1-3 TRBV28 CASGRNTIYF TGTGCCAGCGGCCGAAACACCATATATTTT
NA few TRBJ1-1 TRBV6-1 CASSLIQGRGTEAFF TGTGCCAGCAGTTTAATCCAGGGGCGTGGCACTGAAGCTTTCTTT
TRBD1 NA TRBJ2-2 TRBV30 CAWGQGVAGELFF TGTGCCTGGGGACAGGGAGTGGCCGGGGAGCTGTTTTTT
TRBD1 NA TRBJ1-2 TRBV7-2 CASSPLARGPSYGYTF TGTGCCAGCAGCCCCTTAGCTAGGGGGCCTTCCTATGGCTACACCTTC
NA NA TRBJ1-1 TRBV7-9 CASSNIGGDTEAFF TGTGCCAGCAGTAATATCGGGGGAGACACTGAAGCTTTCTTT
NA NA TRBJ1-2 TRBV20-1 CSADRNGYTF TGCAGTGCTGACAGGAATGGCTACACCTTC
TRBD1 NA TRBJ1-5 TRBV19 CASSVGTEDQPQHF TGTGCCAGTAGCGTAGGGACAGAGGATCAGCCCCAGCATTTT
TRBD1 NA TRBJ1-1 TRBV28 CASSLGQGMNTEAFF TGTGCCAGCAGTCTTGGACAGGGGATGAACACTGAAGCTTTCTTT
NA NA TRBJ1-1 TRBV19 CASRADRGVNTEAFF TGTGCCAGTAGGGCCGACAGAGGAGTGAACACTGAAGCTTTCTTT
NA NA TRBJ1-2 TRBV7-9 CASSLSLRDRYGYTF TGTGCCAGCAGCTTAAGTTTGCGGGACCGCTATGGCTACACCTTC
NA NA TRBJ2-7 TRBV29-1 CSVGRHLSYEQYF TGCAGCGTTGGGCGGCACCTCTCCTACGAGCAGTACTTC
NA NA TRBJ2-7 TRBV7-2 CASSLRLGAVAYEQYF TGTGCCAGCAGCTTAAGGTTAGGGGCCGTAGCCTACGAGCAGTACTTC
TRBD1 NA TRBJ1-1 TRBV7-2 CASSQIGQAPAFF TGTGCCAGCAGTCAAATTGGACAGGCTCCAGCTTTCTTT
NA NA TRBJ2-7 TRBV29-1 CSVPGARSYEQYF TGCAGCGTCCCAGGGGCCCGCTCCTACGAGCAGTACTTC
NA NA TRBJ1-6 TRBV7-3 CASSVQNSPLHF TGTGCCAGCAGCGTACAGAATTCACCCCTCCACTTT
NA NA TRBJ1-3 TRBV9 CASSVGAAVSGNTIYF TGTGCCAGCAGCGTAGGGGCCGCTGTCTCTGGAAACACCATATATTTT
NA few TRBJ1-4 TRBV7-8 CASSPRAQDQLFF TGTGCCAGCAGCCCGAGGGCGCAGGACCAACTGTTTTTT
TRBD1 NA TRBJ1-4 TRBV28 CASSGTGSREKLFF TGTGCCAGCAGTGGGACAGGCTCAAGGGAAAAACTGTTTTTT
NA NA TRBJ1-3 TRBV28 CASSSRGSTTTGRSGNTIYF TGTGCCAGCAGTTCGAGGGGATCTACGACGACAGGCCGCTCTGGAAACACCATATATTTT
TRBD2 NA TRBJ2-3 TRBV11-2 CASSLRPGRSDTQYF TGTGCCAGCAGCCTACGGCCCGGGAGGTCGGATACGCAGTATTTT
NA once TRBJ2-2 TRBV30 CAWSVDRIMNTGELFF TGTGCCTGGAGTGTAGACAGGATTATGAACACCGGGGAGCTGTTTTTT
NA NA TRBJ1-1 TRBV7-2 CASSFGPEGGAEAFF TGTGCCAGCAGCTTTGGCCCCGAGGGGGGGGCTGAAGCTTTCTTT
NA NA TRBJ1-1 TRBV6-5 CASSYFVSTEAFF TGTGCCAGCAGTTACTTCGTTAGCACTGAAGCTTTCTTT
TRBD1 NA TRBJ2-6 TRBV11-1 CASMGDRGTSGANVLTF TGTGCCAGCATGGGGGACAGGGGGACCTCTGGGGCCAACGTCCTGACTTTC
NA NA TRBJ2-1 TRBV11-2 CASSLGQGPHEQFF TGTGCCAGCAGCTTAGGTCAGGGGCCCCATGAGCAGTTCTTC
NA NA TRBJ1-5 TRBV2 CASSIDSSRNQPQHF TGTGCCAGCAGTATCGACAGCTCACGCAATCAGCCCCAGCATTTT
NA NA TRBJ1-2 TRBV27 CASSVTGTLFYGYTF TGTGCCAGCAGTGTAACAGGAACCCTGTTCTATGGCTACACCTTC
TRBD1 NA TRBJ2-1 TRBV4-1 CASSQPRTGREQFF TGCGCCAGCAGCCAACCCCGGACAGGAAGAGAGCAGTTCTTC
TRBD2 once TRBJ2-3 TRBV29-1 CSSRTSGSADTQYF TGCAGCTCCCGGACTAGCGGGAGTGCAGATACGCAGTATTTT
TRBD1 once TRBJ2-7 TRBV5-8 CASSPTGATAYEQYF TGTGCCAGCAGCCCGACAGGGGCTACCGCCTACGAGCAGTACTTC
TRBD2 once TRBJ2-1 TRBV6-1 CASSIAGGRGNEQFF TGTGCCAGCAGTATAGCGGGAGGGCGAGGTAATGAGCAGTTCTTC
NA NA TRBJ2-3 TRBV18 CASSLSSAGTDTQYF TGTGCCAGCTCACTTTCGTCAGCGGGCACAGATACGCAGTATTTT
TRBD1 NA TRBJ2-7 TRBV5-6 CASSQQGVFYEQYF TGTGCCAGCAGCCAACAGGGGGTTTTCTACGAGCAGTACTTC
TRBD2 once TRBJ2-2 TRBV29-1 CSAKRERDTGELFF TGCAGCGCGAAGCGGGAGAGGGACACCGGGGAGCTGTTTTTT
NA once TRBJ2-7 TRBV30 CAWSAPQGSEQYF TGTGCCTGGAGTGCACCGCAGGGGAGCGAGCAGTACTTC
NA NA TRBJ1-1 TRBV5-5 CASSRSRMLNTEAFF TGTGCCAGCAGCCGGTCCAGGATGTTGAACACTGAAGCTTTCTTT
TRBD2 NA TRBJ2-1 TRBV30 CAGDVEGLAVSYNEQFF TGTGCCGGAGACGTGGAGGGACTAGCGGTTTCCTACAATGAGCAGTTCTTC
TRBD1 NA TRBJ1-3 TRBV5-1 CASSTTTGRVNTIYF TGCGCCAGCAGCACAACGACAGGGCGGGTGAACACCATATATTTT